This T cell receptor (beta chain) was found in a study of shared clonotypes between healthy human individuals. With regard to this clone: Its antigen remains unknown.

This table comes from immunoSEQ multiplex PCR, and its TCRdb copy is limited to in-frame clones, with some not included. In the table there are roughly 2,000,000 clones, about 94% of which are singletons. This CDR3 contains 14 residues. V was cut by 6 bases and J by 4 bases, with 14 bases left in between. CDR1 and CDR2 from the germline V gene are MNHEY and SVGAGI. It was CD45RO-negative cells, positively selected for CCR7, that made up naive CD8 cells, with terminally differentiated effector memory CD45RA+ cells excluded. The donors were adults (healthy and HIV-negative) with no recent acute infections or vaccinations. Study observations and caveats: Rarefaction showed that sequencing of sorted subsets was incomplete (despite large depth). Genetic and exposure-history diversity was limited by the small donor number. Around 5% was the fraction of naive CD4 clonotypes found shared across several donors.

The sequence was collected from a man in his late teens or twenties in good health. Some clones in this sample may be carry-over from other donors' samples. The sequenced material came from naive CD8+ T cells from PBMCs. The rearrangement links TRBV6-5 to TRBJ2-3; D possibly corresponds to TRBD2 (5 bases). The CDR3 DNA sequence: TGTGCCAGCAGCGGGTTCGGTAGCGCAGATACGCAGTATTTT. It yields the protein CASSGFGSADTQYF.